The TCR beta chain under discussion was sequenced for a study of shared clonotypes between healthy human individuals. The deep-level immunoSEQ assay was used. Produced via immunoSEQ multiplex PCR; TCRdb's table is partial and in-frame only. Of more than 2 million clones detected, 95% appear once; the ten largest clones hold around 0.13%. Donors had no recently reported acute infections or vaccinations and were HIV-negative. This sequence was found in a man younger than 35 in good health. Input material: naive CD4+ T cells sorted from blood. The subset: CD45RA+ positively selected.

The CDR3 loop is CASSEPGGALYEQYF. CDR3 coding DNA: TGTGCCAGCAGTGAGCCCGGGGGGGCCCTCTACGAGCAGTACTTC. The rearrangement joins TRBV25-1 to TRBJ2-7; 8 nucleotides align to TRBD2. Germline-derived CDR1 and CDR2 are MGHDK and SYGVNS. V lost 3 bases and J lost 3; bases outside the gene matches: 7. The CDR3 is made up of 15 amino acids.